This TCR beta chain was identified in a study of T-cell reconstitution after alpha-beta-depleted transplantation in children (dated by TCRdb to 2016 to 2017). As for the study more broadly: T-cell immune reconstitution after TCRalphabeta/CD19-depleted allogeneic hematopoietic cell transplantation in children was quantitatively tracked in the study by means of TCR repertoire profiling.

The germline V gene (reference sequence) provides CDR1 LNHDA and CDR2 SQIVND. For this chain, trimming is 6 bases at the V end and 3 bases at the J end, and the number of junction bases without a gene match is 7. The CDR3 numbers 15 residues from cysteine through phenylalanine. The CDR3 DNA has 45 bases and is translated from base 1. As for this clonotype: This clone's antigen is unknown. Base qualities are not at hand, and no much larger clone is one base apart.

The protocol used for the library was PCR. Data came from an Illumina HiSeq 2500. Molecular barcoding was employed in the preparation of TCR libraries, with unique molecular identifiers being used to normalize TCRbeta repertoire quantification. TCRdb applied fastp at Q25 and MiXCR to the public reads, then kept only in-frame beta chains. Every distinct CDR3 protein forms one entry, paired with its most common genes and DNA. This sample lists 500,000 to 600,000 distinct CDR3 sequences; about 30% were detected once. The ten largest clones take up under 3% of the sample. The sample was PBMCs from the stem cell graft donor, taken from the stem cell graft. Rearrangement joined TRBV19 to TRBJ2-1; 8 bases in the middle match TRBD1. The source of this sequence is a human donor who donated a stem cell graft to a child with aplastic anemia. The CDR3 region: CASSLQGENYNEQFF. The nucleotide sequence reads as follows: TGTGCCAGTAGCCTACAGGGGGAAAACTACAATGAGCAGTTCTTC. The CDR3, completed at both ends by the reference TRBV19 and TRBJ2-1 genes, gives the full variable domain DGGITQSPKYLFRKEGQNVTLSCEQNLNHDAMYWYRQDPGQGLRLIYYSQIVNDFQKGDIAEGYSVSREKKESFPLTVTSAQKNPTAFYLCASSLQGENYNEQFFGPGTRLTVL.